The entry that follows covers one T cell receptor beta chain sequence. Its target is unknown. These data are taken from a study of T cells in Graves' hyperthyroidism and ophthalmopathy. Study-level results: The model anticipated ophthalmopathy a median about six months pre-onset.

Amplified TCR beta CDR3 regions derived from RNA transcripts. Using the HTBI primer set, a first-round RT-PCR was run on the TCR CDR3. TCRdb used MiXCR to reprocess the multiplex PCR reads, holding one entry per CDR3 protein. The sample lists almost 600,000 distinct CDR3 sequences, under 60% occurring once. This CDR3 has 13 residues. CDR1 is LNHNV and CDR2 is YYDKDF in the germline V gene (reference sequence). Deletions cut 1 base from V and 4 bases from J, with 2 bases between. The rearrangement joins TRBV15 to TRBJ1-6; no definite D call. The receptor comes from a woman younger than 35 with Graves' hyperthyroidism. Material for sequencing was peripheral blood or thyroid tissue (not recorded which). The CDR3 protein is CATSRGYNSPLHF. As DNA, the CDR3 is TGTGCCACCAGCAGAGGGTATAATTCACCCCTCCACTTT.